The next 6 T cell receptor beta chains were all read from a single sample in a study of T-cell reconstitution after alpha-beta-depleted transplantation in children. Unique molecular identifiers were used in preparing the TCRbeta library. TCRdb used MiXCR to reprocess the PCR reads, holding one entry per CDR3 protein. The repertoire includes roughly 400,000 distinct CDR3 sequences, over 40% of them detected once, and 25% to 30% sits in the top ten. This material consisted of PBMCs, taken before TCRalphabeta/CD19-depleted stem cell transplant. The receptors were gathered from a girl aged 2 to 9 with aplastic anemia, due to receive a stem cell transplant.

In its sample, this clonotype was seen many times. The chain is built from TRBV7-6 and TRBJ2-7; 15 nucleotides match TRBD2. CDR1 is SGHVS, CDR2 FNYEAQ, per germline. The V segment lost 3 bases and the J segment 6 bases; nucleotides outside the gene matches: 6. This CDR3 has 16 residues. The CDR3 protein is CASSFGLAGGVREQYF. CDR3 coding DNA: TGTGCCAGCAGCTTCGGACTAGCGGGAGGGGTGCGCGAGCAGTACTTC.

This clonotype was detected ten times or more. The chain joins TRBV2 to TRBJ1-5; 10 bases align to TRBD1. Germline V gene lookup returns CDR1 SNHLY and CDR2 FYNNEI. J lost 6 bases, V lost 7 bases, and 6 bases had no gene match. The CDR3 length is 14 residues. CDR3 protein: CASKGQGVVQPQHF. The DNA of the CDR3 is TGTGCCAGCAAAGGACAGGGGGTGGTTCAGCCCCAGCATTTT.

The chain recombines TRBV20-1 with TRBJ2-1; possibly TRBD2 for D (5 bases). Germline V lookup: CDR1 DFQATT, CDR2 SNEGSKA (reference sequence). The V and J ends lost 3 bases and 0 bases respectively, with 15 bases between them. The CDR3 consists of 16 residues. CDR3: CSASPPSLLSYNEQFF. The CDR3 nucleotides are TGCAGTGCTAGCCCTCCTAGCCTGCTCTCCTACAATGAGCAGTTCTTC.

The chain carries TRBV5-1 and TRBJ2-4; 9 bases are a match to TRBD1. Per germline, CDR1 SGHRS and CDR2 YFSETQ. The CDR3 loop spans 14 amino acids. V lost 7 bases and J lost 5; bases outside the gene matches: 7. The CDR3 DNA follows: TGCGCCAGCCCGGGACAGGGATCGGAAAACATTCAGTACTTC. The encoded protein is CASPGQGSENIQYF.

The chain couples TRBV29-1 to TRBJ2-1, with 7 bases fitting TRBD1. With V trimmed by 1 base and J by 5 bases, 8 bases remained unmatched. Looked up from germline, CDR1 is SQVTM and CDR2 is ANQGSEA. This CDR3 contains 15 residues. The CDR3 DNA sequence: TGCAGCGTTGAAGGTAGCCATACAGGGGACAATGAGCAGTTCTTC. It specifies CSVEGSHTGDNEQFF.

This clonotype was found many times. V gene TRBV28 combines with J gene TRBJ1-6, with unresolved D. The germline V and J ends were trimmed by 3 bases and 10 bases, with 13 bases remaining between them. CDR1 is MDHEN and CDR2 is SYDVKM in the germline V gene. The CDR3 has 14 residues. The CDR3 coding sequence is TGTGCCAGCAGTTTTGGGCGTGGCGGCTCACCCCTCCACTTT. Its translation: CASSFGRGGSPLHF.